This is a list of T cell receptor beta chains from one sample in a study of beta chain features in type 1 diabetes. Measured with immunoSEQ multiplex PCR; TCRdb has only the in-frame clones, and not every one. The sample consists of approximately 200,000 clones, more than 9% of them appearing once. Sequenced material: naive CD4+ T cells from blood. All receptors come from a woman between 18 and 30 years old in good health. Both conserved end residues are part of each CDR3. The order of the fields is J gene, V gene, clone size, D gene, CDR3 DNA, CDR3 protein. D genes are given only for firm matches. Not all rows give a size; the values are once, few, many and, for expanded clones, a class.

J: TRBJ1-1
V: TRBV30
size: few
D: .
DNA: TGTGCCTGGACCGTTAGGGGGGGAACTGAAGCTTTCTTT
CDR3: CAWTVRGGTEAFF

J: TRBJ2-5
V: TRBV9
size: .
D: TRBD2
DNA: TGTGCCAGCAGCGTAGGAGCGGGAGGGCGAGGTGAGACCCAGTACTTC
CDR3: CASSVGAGGRGETQYF

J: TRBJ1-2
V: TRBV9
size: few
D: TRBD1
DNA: TGTGCCAGCAGCCCCCACCAGGGGGTTGGCTACACCTTC
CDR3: CASSPHQGVGYTF

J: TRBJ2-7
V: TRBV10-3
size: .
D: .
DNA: TGTGCCATCAGTGCTCCGGGGGACGAGCAGTACTTC
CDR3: CAISAPGDEQYF

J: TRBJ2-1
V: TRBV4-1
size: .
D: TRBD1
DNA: TGCGCCAGCAGCCCATTCGGACAGGGGGCGAGTGAGCAGTTCTTC
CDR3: CASSPFGQGASEQFF

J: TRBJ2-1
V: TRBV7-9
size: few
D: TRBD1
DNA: TGTGCCAGCAGCCTCGGACAGGGTGCCTACAATGAGCAGTTCTTC
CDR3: CASSLGQGAYNEQFF

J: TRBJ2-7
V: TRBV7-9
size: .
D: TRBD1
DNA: TGTGCCAGCAGCCCCCCGCTCCGGACAGGGGAATACGAGCAGTACTTC
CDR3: CASSPPLRTGEYEQYF

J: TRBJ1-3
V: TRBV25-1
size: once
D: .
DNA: TGTGCCAGCAGCCAGGTCAGCTCTGGAAACACCATATATTTT
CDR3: CASSQVSSGNTIYF

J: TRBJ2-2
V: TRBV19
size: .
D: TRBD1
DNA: TGTGCCAAAGACAGGGCTCCCGGGGAGCTGTTTTTT
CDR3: CAKDRAPGELFF

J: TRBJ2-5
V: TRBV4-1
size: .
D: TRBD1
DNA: TGCGCCAGCAGCCTCCGGACAGGGGGAGAGACCCAGTACTTC
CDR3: CASSLRTGGETQYF

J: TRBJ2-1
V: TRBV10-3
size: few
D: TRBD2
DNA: TGTGCCATCACAACTAGCGGGAGTGGCGAGCAGTTCTTC
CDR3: CAITTSGSGEQFF

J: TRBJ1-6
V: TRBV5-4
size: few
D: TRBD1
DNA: TGTGCCAGCACTACGACAGGGCTGTTTAATTCACCCCTCCACTTT
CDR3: CASTTTGLFNSPLHF

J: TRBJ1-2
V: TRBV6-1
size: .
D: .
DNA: TGTGCCAGCAGTGAGCGGGGGGACTATGGCTACACCTTC
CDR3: CASSERGDYGYTF

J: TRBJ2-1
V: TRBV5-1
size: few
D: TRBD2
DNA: TGCGCCAGCAGCGACGGGACTAGCGGAAGCTACAATGAGCAGTTCTTC
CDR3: CASSDGTSGSYNEQFF

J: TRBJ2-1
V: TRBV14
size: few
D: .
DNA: TGTGCCAGCAGCCACCCGGGGACTACCAACACCAGGGGAATCAATGAGCAGTTCTTC
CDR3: CASSHPGTTNTRGINEQFF

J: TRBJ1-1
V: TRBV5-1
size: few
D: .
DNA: TGCGCCAGCAGCTTGGGCGGAGGGGTCTCTGAAGCTTTCTTT
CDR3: CASSLGGGVSEAFF

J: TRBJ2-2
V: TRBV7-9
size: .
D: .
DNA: TGTGCCAGCAGCCCGACGCGGGTCTTACCCACCGGGGAGCTGTTTTTT
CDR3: CASSPTRVLPTGELFF

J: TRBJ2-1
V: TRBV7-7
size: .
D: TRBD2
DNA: TGTGCTAGCAGCTTAATCCCTAGCGGGGGTACGAATGAGCAGTTCTTC
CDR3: CASSLIPSGGTNEQFF

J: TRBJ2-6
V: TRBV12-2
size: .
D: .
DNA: TGTGCAAGTCGCTTAGCGTGGTCGCTCGGTAAATCAAAATCTGGGGCCAACGTCCTGACTTTC
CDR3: CASRLAWSLGKSKSGANVLTF

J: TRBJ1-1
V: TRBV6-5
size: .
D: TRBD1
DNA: TGTGCCAGCAGACTAGACAGGGTTGAGACTGAAGCTTTCTTT
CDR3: CASRLDRVETEAFF

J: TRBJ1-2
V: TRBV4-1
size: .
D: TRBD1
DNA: TGCGCCAGCAGCCAGGATTTGACAGGGGACAACTATGGCTACACCTTC
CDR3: CASSQDLTGDNYGYTF

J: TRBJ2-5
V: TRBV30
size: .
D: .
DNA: TGTGCCTCGCAAGCGGAGGGGGAGACCCAGTACTTC
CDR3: CASQAEGETQYF